Shown below are 12 T cell receptor beta chains from a single sample sequenced in a study of graft-versus-host responses after intestinal transplantation. Antigens for these TCRs are unknown. Produced via immunoSEQ multiplex PCR; TCRdb's table is partial and in-frame only. The top ten clones hold over 2.5% of a sample with about 120,000 clones, approximately 96% of them seen once. The starting material was unstimulated CD8+ T cells sorted from spleen or lymph node cells, obtained before intestinal transplant. These receptors were obtained from a human donor who received an intestinal transplant.

The chain employs TRBV12-5 and TRBJ2-7, with 8 bases matching TRBD2. The J segment lost 7 bases and the V segment lost 3 bases, leaving 2 bases of the junction unmatched. Looked up from germline, CDR1 is LGHNT and CDR2 is FRNRAP. This CDR3 is 12 amino acids long. DNA for the CDR3: TGTGCTAGTGGTTTCGCTAGCGGGGAGCAGTACTTC. Its protein product is CASGFASGEQYF.

The V and J genes are TRBV30 and TRBJ1-2, with D maybe TRBD1 (6 bases). CDR1 is GTSNPN and CDR2 is SVGIG in the germline V gene (reference sequence). Trimming left V 0 bases short and J 4 bases short, with 9 bases between. This CDR3 region has 13 residues. For the CDR3, the DNA is TGTGCCTGGAGTGTTGGAGGGGGCTATGGCTACACCTTC. As protein: CAWSVGGGYGYTF. Looking up the rest from reference TRBV30 and TRBJ1-2 gives the full variable domain: SQTIHQWPATLVQPVGSPLSLECTVEGTSNPNLYWYRQAAGRGLQLLFYSVGIGQISSEVPQNLSASRPQDRQFILSSKKLLLSDSGFYLCAWSVGGGYGYTFGSGTRLTVV.

The CDR3 region is CASSRTHTDTQYF. In DNA, the CDR3 is TGTGCCAGCAGTCGGACACACACAGATACGCAGTATTTT. The rearrangement uses TRBV6-1 and TRBJ2-3, with a possible D match to TRBD1 (5 bases). The CDR3 runs 13 residues. V lost 5 bases and J lost 2, with 8 bases in between. Germline V gene sequence: CDR1 MNHNS, CDR2 SASEGT.

J is TRBJ1-1 and V is TRBV5-5; TRBD1 matches 8 bases. Per germline, CDR1 SGHKS and CDR2 YYEKEE (reference sequence). Losses at the gene ends were 2 bases for V and 8 bases for J; bases not matched to a gene: 5. CDR3 length: 13 residues. CDR3 bases: TGTGCCAGCAGCTTAGGTGACAGGGGCGAAGCTTTCTTT. Protein: CASSLGDRGEAFF. The whole variable domain, remainder taken from reference TRBV5-5 and TRBJ1-1, is DAGVTQSPTHLIKTRGQQVTLRCSPISGHKSVSWYQQVLGQGPQFIFQYYEKEERGRGNFPDRFSARQFPNYSSELNVNALLLGDSALYLCASSLGDRGEAFFGQGTRLTVV.

V is TRBV15 and J is TRBJ1-3; the match to TRBD1 covers 10 bases. There are 13 residues in the CDR3. Germline CDR1 is LNHNV and CDR2 is YYDKDF (reference sequence). Trimming at V came to 8 bases and at J to 11 bases, leaving 9 bases not matched to a gene. The CDR3 protein is CATGQGDVESIYF. CDR3 nucleotides: TGTGCCACCGGACAGGGGGACGTTGAATCCATATATTTT.

The J gene is TRBJ2-4, the V gene TRBV7-2; D gene ambiguous. CDR3 length: 12 amino acids. Trimming cost V 3 bases and J 8 bases, with 8 bases left between them. Germline assignment: CDR1 SGHTA and CDR2 FQGNSA. CDR3 protein: CASSFLMDIQYF. The CDR3 region has the DNA TGTGCCAGCAGCTTTTTAATGGACATTCAGTACTTC.

The chain employs TRBV2 and TRBJ1-3; D is undetermined. The CDR3 covers 14 residues. Germline lookup yields CDR1 SNHLY and CDR2 FYNNEI. V gave up 3 bases and J gave up 0 bases, with 6 bases separating them. The CDR3 is CASSESTSGNTIYF. The CDR3 nucleotides read TGTGCCAGCAGTGAGAGTACCTCTGGAAACACCATATATTTT.

Here the CDR3 DNA reads TGCGCCAGCAGCTTGGGTCGTACACTAGCGGGAGGGCCAAACGAGCAGTACTTC. Its translation is CASSLGRTLAGGPNEQYF. J is TRBJ2-7 and V is TRBV5-1; 13 bases are a match to TRBD2. The junction had 11 bases not matched to a gene; V was cut back by 0 bases and J by 5 bases. The length of the CDR3 is 18 residues. The germline V gene has CDR1 SGHRS and CDR2 YFSETQ. Supplemented by reference TRBV5-1 and TRBJ2-7, the full variable domain reads KAGVTQTPRYLIKTRGQQVTLSCSPISGHRSVSWYQQTPGQGLQFLFEYFSETQRNKGNFPGRFSGRQFSNSRSEMNVSTLELGDSALYLCASSLGRTLAGGPNEQYFGPGTRLTVT.

The chain couples TRBV2 to TRBJ1-4; D is unclear. V was cut by 9 bases and J by 2 bases, with 10 bases left in between. CDR1 and CDR2 from the germline V gene are SNHLY and FYNNEI. The CDR3 has 13 amino acids. This CDR3 reads CASAGTTNEKLFF. The CDR3 bases are TGTGCCAGTGCAGGAACTACTAATGAAAAACTGTTTTTT.

The chain joins TRBV5-6 to TRBJ1-2; no reliable D call. Trimming stripped 0 bases from V and 1 base from J, with 7 bases between. The CDR3 totals 14 residues. The germline V gene has CDR1 SGHDT and CDR2 YYEEEE. CDR3 bases: TGTGCCAGCAGCTTGGTGGACTTTAACTATGGCTACACCTTC. Translated, it gives CASSLVDFNYGYTF.

A note on this clone: At the DNA level, this CDR3 is encoded by other sequences in the same sample as well. Here the CDR3 DNA reads TGTGCCAGCAGCGCCGGCGGAGGGACTGAAGCTTTCTTT. Translated, it gives CASSAGGGTEAFF. The chain is built from TRBV9 and TRBJ1-1; no clear D. V dropped 3 bases and J dropped 5 bases, with 11 bases sitting between them. The CDR3 loop spans 13 amino acids. Germline CDR1 reads SGDLS; CDR2 reads YYNGEE.

The chain combines TRBV20-1 with TRBJ2-7; D is perhaps TRBD2 (6 bases). The CDR3 totals 11 residues. The ends were cut back, 6 bases at V and 3 bases at J, with 9 bases in the middle. Germline CDR1 DFQATT, CDR2 SNEGSKA (reference sequence). CDR3 DNA sequence: TGCAGTGCGGGGGACTTCTACGAGCAGTACTTC. Translation gives CSAGDFYEQYF.